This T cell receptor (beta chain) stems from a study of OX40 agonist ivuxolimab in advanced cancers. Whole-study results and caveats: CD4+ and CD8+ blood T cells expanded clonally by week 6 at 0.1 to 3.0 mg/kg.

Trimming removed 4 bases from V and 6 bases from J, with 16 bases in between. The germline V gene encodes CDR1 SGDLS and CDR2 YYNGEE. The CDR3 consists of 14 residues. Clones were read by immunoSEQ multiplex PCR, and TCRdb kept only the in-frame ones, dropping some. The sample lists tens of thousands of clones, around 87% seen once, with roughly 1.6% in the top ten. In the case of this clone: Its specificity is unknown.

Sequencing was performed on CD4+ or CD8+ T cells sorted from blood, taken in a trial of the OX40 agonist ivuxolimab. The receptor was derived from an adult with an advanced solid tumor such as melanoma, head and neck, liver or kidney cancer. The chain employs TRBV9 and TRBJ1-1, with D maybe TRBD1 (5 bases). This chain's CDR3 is CASSTSETAAEAFF. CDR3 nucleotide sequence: TGTGCCAGCAGCACCTCCGAGACAGCGGCTGAAGCTTTCTTT.